This TCR beta chain was sequenced in a study of beta chain features in type 1 diabetes. Study summary: Examination covered 107,917,701 sorted cells spanning all samples. Overall study results and limits: Whether HLA type influences TCRB rearrangement remained unresolved here.

Comment on this clone: The antigen is not known.

As every portion of the isolated RNA was reverse transcribed, the sequencing read expressed TCRB transcripts. An average approximately 4 million reads came from naive, central memory and regulatory T cell samples. Clones were sequenced by immunoSEQ multiplex PCR, and TCRdb holds only the in-frame ones, with some missing. The top ten hold around 0.037% of the sample, which has a few hundred thousand clones, around 10% seen once. This CDR3 is built from 15 residues. CDR1 is GTSNPN and CDR2 is SVGIG in the germline V gene (reference sequence). V shed 1 base, J shed 3 bases, and the junction held 4 bases outside the gene matches.

Specimen: naive CD4+ T cells from blood. This clonotype originated in a young woman in good health. V usage is TRBV30 and J usage is TRBJ2-3; 10 bases are a match to TRBD2. The CDR3 DNA reads TGTGCCTGGAGTGCACTAGCGGGGCCAACAGATACGCAGTATTTT. Protein sequence: CAWSALAGPTDTQYF.